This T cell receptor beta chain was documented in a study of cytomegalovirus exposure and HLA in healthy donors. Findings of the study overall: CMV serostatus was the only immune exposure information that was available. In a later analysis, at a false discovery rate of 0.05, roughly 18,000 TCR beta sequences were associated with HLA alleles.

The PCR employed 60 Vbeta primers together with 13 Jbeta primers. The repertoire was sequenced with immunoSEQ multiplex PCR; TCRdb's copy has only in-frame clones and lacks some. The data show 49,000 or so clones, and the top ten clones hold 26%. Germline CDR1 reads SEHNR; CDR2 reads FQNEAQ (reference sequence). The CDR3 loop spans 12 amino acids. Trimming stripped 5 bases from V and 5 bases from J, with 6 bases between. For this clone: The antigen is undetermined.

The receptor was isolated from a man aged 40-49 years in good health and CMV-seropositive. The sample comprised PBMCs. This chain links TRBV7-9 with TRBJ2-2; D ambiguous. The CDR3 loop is CASSLETGELFF. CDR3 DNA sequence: TGTGCCAGCAGCCTCGAGACCGGGGAGCTGTTTTTT.